These T cell receptor beta chains were read from a single sample in a study of T-cell reconstitution after alpha-beta-depleted transplantation in children. In TCRdb, the PCR reads were re-called with MiXCR into one record per CDR3 protein. Here the sample spans more than 450,000 distinct CDR3 sequences, about 18% being singletons. The sequencing used PBMCs from the stem cell graft donor, collected from the stem cell graft. The receptors originated from a human donor who donated a stem cell graft to a child with acute lymphoblastic leukemia. Both conserved end residues are part of each CDR3. D genes are given only for firm matches. Size tells how often a clone was seen (once, few, many) or the class of an expanded clone, and some rows leave it out.

d_call,v_call,clone_size,cdr3_length,j_call,cdr3_aa,cdr3_nt
NA,TRBV5-1,few,18,TRBJ2-1,CASSLAVYDINAVGEQFF,TGCGCCAGCAGCTTGGCCGTTTACGATATTAACGCGGTCGGTGAGCAGTTCTTC
TRBD1,TRBV5-1,few,15,TRBJ2-1,CASSTAGTGNNEQFF,TGCGCCAGCAGCACTGCCGGGACAGGGAACAATGAGCAGTTCTTC
NA,TRBV7-6,few,15,TRBJ1-2,CASSPDTRGNYGYTF,TGTGCCAGCAGTCCCGATACACGAGGAAACTATGGCTACACCTTC
TRBD2,TRBV29-1,NA,13,TRBJ2-1,CSVGPGTSMEQFF,TGCAGCGTTGGTCCCGGGACTAGCATGGAGCAGTTCTTC
NA,TRBV7-9,few,14,TRBJ1-2,CASSLELSYYGYTF,TGTGCCAGCAGCTTAGAACTGTCTTACTATGGCTACACCTTC
NA,TRBV10-3,NA,15,TRBJ2-3,CAISPGLLATDTQYF,TGTGCCATCAGCCCGGGACTGCTTGCCACAGATACGCAGTATTTT
TRBD1,TRBV5-1,few,14,TRBJ1-6,CASSSGQPGSPLHF,TGCGCCAGCAGCTCGGGACAGCCAGGTTCACCCCTCCACTTT
TRBD2,TRBV15,NA,16,TRBJ2-3,CATSPVLAGVSDTQYF,TGTGCCACCAGCCCCGTTCTAGCGGGAGTATCAGATACGCAGTATTTT
TRBD1,TRBV6-5,NA,15,TRBJ1-4,CASSYAGQGLEKLFF,TGTGCCAGCAGTTACGCGGGACAGGGTCTCGAAAAACTGTTTTTT
NA,TRBV15,NA,15,TRBJ2-7,CATSRELSGPYEQYF,TGTGCCACCAGCAGAGAGCTTAGCGGCCCCTACGAGCAGTACTTC
NA,TRBV15,few,15,TRBJ1-4,CATSRDRLGNEKLFF,TGTGCCACCAGCAGAGATAGGTTGGGGAATGAAAAACTGTTTTTT
NA,TRBV5-4,few,13,TRBJ2-5,CASSPYFQETQYF,TGTGCCAGCAGCCCGTACTTCCAAGAGACCCAGTACTTC
TRBD2,TRBV4-1,NA,21,TRBJ2-2,CASSQVRTSGTGWWDTGELFF,TGCGCCAGCAGCCAAGTCCGGACTAGCGGGACCGGTTGGTGGGACACCGGGGAGCTGTTTTTT
TRBD2,TRBV4-1,few,16,TRBJ2-3,CASSQSSGSRVDTQYF,TGCGCCAGCAGCCAATCTAGCGGGAGTCGTGTGGATACGCAGTATTTT
NA,TRBV7-9,many,15,TRBJ2-1,CASSLPWSSYNEQFF,TGTGCCAGCAGCCTCCCGTGGAGCTCCTACAATGAGCAGTTCTTC
TRBD1,TRBV7-2,NA,14,TRBJ2-3,CASSVQGATDTQYF,TGTGCCAGCAGCGTACAGGGGGCTACAGATACGCAGTATTTT
NA,TRBV27,few,16,TRBJ2-1,CASSPYRVSSYNEQFF,TGTGCCAGCAGTCCCTACAGGGTGAGCTCCTACAATGAGCAGTTCTTC
TRBD1,TRBV6-5,NA,15,TRBJ2-1,CASSYGGQGSYEQFF,TGTGCCAGCAGTTATGGAGGACAGGGGTCCTATGAGCAGTTCTTC
NA,TRBV2,few,14,TRBJ2-7,CASTLASRSYEQYF,TGTGCCAGCACATTGGCTAGCAGATCCTACGAGCAGTACTTC
NA,TRBV12-3/TRBV12-4,few,13,TRBJ1-3,CASSAARRNTIYF,TGTGCCAGCAGTGCGGCCCGGAGAAACACCATATATTTT
NA,TRBV29-1,NA,14,TRBJ2-3,CSVRWGAEADTQYF,TGCAGCGTGAGGTGGGGGGCAGAGGCAGATACGCAGTATTTT
TRBD1,TRBV12-3/TRBV12-4,NA,15,TRBJ2-1,CASSRRTGPYNEQFF,TGTGCCAGCAGTCGCAGGACAGGACCCTACAATGAGCAGTTCTTC
TRBD1,TRBV7-2,NA,12,TRBJ2-7,CASSFRQGPLNF,TGTGCCAGCAGCTTCCGACAGGGGCCCTTGAACTTC
NA,TRBV7-9,few,15,TRBJ2-7,CASRPDSDVTYEQYF,TGTGCCAGCAGACCGGACTCGGACGTTACCTACGAGCAGTACTTC
NA,TRBV11-2,NA,15,TRBJ2-5,CASSFAALVKETQYF,TGTGCCAGCAGCTTTGCGGCACTAGTGAAAGAGACCCAGTACTTC
TRBD1,TRBV20-1,NA,15,TRBJ2-7,CSADWTGAPLYEQYF,TGCAGTGCGGATTGGACAGGGGCACCCCTCTACGAGCAGTACTTC
TRBD1,TRBV10-3,few,15,TRBJ2-3,CAISSIQGAGDTQYF,TGTGCCATCAGTTCTATACAGGGGGCAGGAGATACGCAGTATTTT
TRBD1,TRBV2,few,15,TRBJ2-5,CASKGTAFPQETQYF,TGTGCCAGCAAGGGGACAGCTTTTCCCCAAGAGACCCAGTACTTC
TRBD2,TRBV12-3/TRBV12-4,NA,17,TRBJ2-6,CASRRSGQPSGANVLTF,TGTGCCAGCAGGCGTAGCGGGCAACCCTCTGGGGCCAACGTCCTGACTTTC
TRBD2,TRBV5-1,many,15,TRBJ2-7,CASSARTSGSYEQYF,TGCGCCAGCAGCGCCCGGACTAGCGGGTCCTACGAGCAGTACTTC
TRBD2,TRBV9,few,16,TRBJ2-7,CASSVGTSGSLYEQYF,TGTGCCAGCAGCGTAGGTACTAGCGGGAGTCTCTACGAGCAGTACTTC
NA,TRBV7-8,few,17,TRBJ2-3,CASSQVGAESSTDTQYF,TGTGCCAGCAGCCAGGTTGGGGCAGAGTCTAGCACAGATACGCAGTATTTT
TRBD2,TRBV4-1,few,16,TRBJ2-1,CASSQSPGLAGNEQFF,TGCGCCAGCAGCCAATCGCCGGGACTAGCGGGTAATGAGCAGTTCTTC
TRBD2,TRBV20-1,NA,17,TRBJ2-2,CSARVAASGMNTGELFF,TGCAGTGCTAGAGTGGCCGCTAGCGGGATGAACACCGGGGAGCTGTTTTTT
TRBD1,TRBV20-1,few,13,TRBJ2-5,CSARRTGKVAQYF,TGCAGTGCTAGACGGACAGGGAAGGTGGCCCAGTACTTC
NA,TRBV5-4,few,12,TRBJ1-2,CASSLTGIGYTF,TGTGCCAGCAGCTTGACAGGAATTGGCTACACCTTC
NA,TRBV5-1,few,14,TRBJ2-5,CASSLHYPPETQYF,TGCGCCAGCAGCTTGCACTACCCGCCAGAGACCCAGTACTTC
NA,TRBV20-1,NA,18,TRBJ1-4,CSASPSVIGAKANEKLFF,TGCAGTGCTAGTCCCTCGGTGATCGGGGCTAAGGCTAATGAAAAACTGTTTTTT
TRBD1,TRBV20-1,NA,15,TRBJ1-2,CSASLEGAGGYGYTF,TGCAGTGCTAGCCTCGAGGGGGCGGGGGGCTATGGCTACACCTTC
NA,TRBV5-1,NA,14,TRBJ1-4,CASSLERRSEKLFF,TGCGCCAGCAGCTTGGAAAGGAGAAGCGAAAAACTGTTTTTT
NA,TRBV12-3/TRBV12-4,few,12,TRBJ1-2,CASSPQSDGYTF,TGTGCCAGCAGTCCGCAATCAGATGGCTACACCTTC
TRBD2,TRBV19,NA,18,TRBJ2-1,CASSPGVAGGPLGNEQFF,TGTGCCAGCAGCCCCGGGGTAGCGGGAGGGCCTCTAGGGAATGAGCAGTTCTTC
NA,TRBV6-4,few,13,TRBJ1-6,CASSEVYNSPLHF,TGTGCCAGCAGTGAGGTGTATAATTCACCCCTCCACTTT